This T cell receptor beta chain was found in a study of T cells in Graves' hyperthyroidism and ophthalmopathy (dated by TCRdb to between 2017 and 2020). For the study in its entirety: Peripheral blood samples were taken at initial diagnosis, before any treatment was given. The study also compared thyroid tissue and blood T-cell repertoires from about 6 Graves' hyperthyroidism patients. According to the paper, TCR Vbeta CDR3 sequencing was carried out on 135 peripheral blood samples, which came from about 45 ophthalmopathy, some 73 hyperthyroidism and some 17 progressor patients. For training and testing, the 95 to 100 patients in the discovery cohort were randomly divided in a 7:3 ratio. After sampling, hyperthyroidism patients received methimazole starting at 30 mg daily, and ophthalmopathy patients received high-dose intravenous methylprednisolone. An independent validation cohort of under 20 hyperthyroidism patients and about 15 patients who later progressed to ophthalmopathy tested prospective prediction of ophthalmopathy. To identify TCR V-J signatures that set the groups apart, the researchers used a discovery cohort of about a hundred patients, made up of 40 to 45 with Graves' ophthalmopathy and some 56 with stable Graves' hyperthyroidism.

This clonotype was found many times. Its specific antigen is unknown. Base qualities are not provided; no much larger clone lies one nucleotide away. The TCR beta CDR3 regions were amplified from RNA transcripts. The TCR CDR3 was subjected to a first round of RT-PCR using the HTBI primer set and the Qiagen OneStep RT-PCR kit. The libraries were constructed in a second round of multiplex PCR and then size-selected and purified. Sequencing of the libraries was done on an Illumina HiSeq2000 using paired-end 100 bp reads. The authors' analysis ran thus. SOAPnuke was used to process the raw data, throwing out any read that contained adapters or uncalled bases, had a mean Phred below 15, or lacked an exact constant-primer or identifier match. High-quality paired reads were merged using COPE v1.2.5, and each unique nucleotide sequence was defined as a clonotype. MiTCR v1.1 was used to align clonotypes to the IMGT TRBV, TRBD and TRBJ reference segments. Only V-J combinations with frequency above 0.0001, covering roughly 99% of repertoires, were analysed. A TCS score was defined as the ratio of F50 (clonal expansion) to E x V (chaos), with BLOSUM62-based TCRdist applied between CDR3 peptides within each V-J. Welch's t-statistics and random forest reduced some 510 V-J features to roughly 13, which were used in a naive Bayes classifier (R e1071). Through fastp at Q25 and MiXCR, TCRdb rebuilt clones from the public reads, retaining in-frame beta chains. Each CDR3 protein gets just one entry, which takes the most common genes and DNA from the rows behind it. The V and J calls and clone size are TCRdb's, not the authors'. The sample yields 460,000 or so distinct CDR3 sequences; 13% to 15% were counted once. The ten biggest clones cover around a sixth of the sample.

Graves' hyperthyroidism was defined as stable when no progression to ophthalmopathy occurred over 18 months of follow-up. Hyperthyroidism patients were newly diagnosed, with disease duration under 2 months, and aged 18 to 65 years. Patients with uncontrolled infections, other autoimmune diseases, pregnancy or lactation were excluded. Diagnoses were based on clinical symptoms, serum thyroxine and TRAb, thyroid ultrasound and orbital computed tomography. Ficoll-Paque density gradient centrifugation was used to isolate PBMCs from under 11 ml of fresh peripheral blood. Trizol reagent was used to extract total RNA, and RNA quality was then checked on an Agilent 2100 Bioanalyzer. General conclusions and limits of the study: No statistical method was used to set the sample size in advance, and investigators knew the group allocation. In validation, the model predicted progression to ophthalmopathy with around 71% sensitivity and approximately 78% specificity, a median of 6.5 months before onset. In cross-validation, a model built on a 13 V-J signature told ophthalmopathy apart from stable hyperthyroidism with 85% to 90% sensitivity and roughly 81% specificity, and in testing the same model reached 80%/75%. Most expanded thyroid clonotypes (frequency above 0.001) were also detected in blood, a finding suggesting that blood repertoires may reflect thyroid immune responses.

The germline V gene (reference sequence) provides CDR1 GTSNPN and CDR2 SVGIG. The CDR3 contains 13 residues, cysteine and phenylalanine counted. Only the CDR3 DNA stays, 39 bases, in frame from base 1. The sequence was obtained from a woman aged 18-29 years with Graves' hyperthyroidism. The sequence links TRBV30 to TRBJ2-2, with 9 bases matching TRBD1. The sequenced sample consisted of blood. In nucleotide form, the sequence is TGTGGCGGACAGGGGCTCAATCCGGGGGAGCTGTTTTTT. Its translation is CGGQGLNPGELFF.